This TCR beta chain was identified in a study of T cells in narcolepsy. About the study: Healthy controls were enrolled alongside patients with narcolepsy type 1 or type 2. General study results and limits: Autoreactive clone sequences were missing from some blood memory CD4+ repertoires. Autoreactive HCRT-specific and TRIB2-specific clonotypes were marked in same-patient CSF-versus-blood CD4+ comparisons. Reportedly, autoreactive clonotypes were serially detected in patients' blood but not controls'.

TCRdb keeps only in-frame clones here, not all; method: immunoSEQ multiplex PCR. Of around 25,000 clones listed, roughly four fifths were seen once; the top ten hold around 0.98%. Germline CDR1 is MDHEN and CDR2 is SYDVKM. This CDR3 has 16 amino acids. With V trimmed by 6 bases and J by 4 bases, 12 bases remained unmatched. Turning to this clone: The antigen remains unidentified.

The rearrangement links TRBV28 to TRBJ1-3; 7 bases line up with TRBD1. The material sequenced was memory (CD45RA-) CD4+ T cells from blood. The sequence was collected from a human donor in good health. The CDR3 sequence is CASSPNTGARGNTIYF. The CDR3 DNA is TGTGCCAGCAGCCCAAATACAGGGGCGAGGGGAAACACCATATATTTT.